One TCR beta chain is described in this entry. The sample belongs to a study of control samples from healthy donors and cancer patients. This table comes from immunoSEQ multiplex PCR, and its TCRdb copy is limited to in-frame clones, with some not included. Among 35,000 to 45,000 clones, roughly 90% were seen once, and the ten largest hold around a fifth. This TCR was recovered from a woman between 35 and 50 years old with head and neck cancer. Sequencing used PBMCs.

CDR3 nucleotide sequence: TGTGCCAGCAGTTACGGTGGGACAGGGGGCTTCGAGCAGTACTTC. This codes for CASSYGGTGGFEQYF. The chain links TRBV6-6 to TRBJ2-7; 12 nucleotides line up with TRBD1. Trimming at V came to 2 bases and at J to 6 bases, leaving 5 bases not matched to a gene. CDR3 size: 15 residues. Germline CDR1 and CDR2: MNHNY and SVGAGI (reference sequence).